The 10 T cell receptor beta chains given below trace back to one sample, sequenced in a study of blood T cell repertoires in COVID-19. Clones were sequenced by immunoSEQ multiplex PCR, and TCRdb holds only the in-frame ones, with some missing. Of 50,000 to 70,000 clones listed, 65% to 85% are singletons. The sample comprised peripheral blood. These receptor sequences come from a man at least 80 years old with COVID-19, enrolled during active disease.

The rearrangement joins TRBV7-9 to TRBJ2-2; weak D call: TRBD2 (5 bases). This CDR3 has 17 residues. The ends were cut back, 1 base at V and 1 base at J, with 13 bases in the middle. Germline loops: CDR1 SEHNR, CDR2 FQNEAQ (reference sequence). The DNA for the CDR3 is TGTGCCAGCAGCTTAGTAGTCGGGGTGATGAACACCGGGGAGCTGTTTTTT. Translation: CASSLVVGVMNTGELFF.

The chain carries TRBV12-5 and TRBJ1-5; D gene unclear. CDR3 length equals 14 residues. CDR1 LGHNT and CDR2 FRNRAP come from the germline V gene. V was shortened by 0 bases and J by 5 bases, with 8 bases between the two germline ends. CDR3 sequence reads: CASGLVLGHQPQHF. Here the CDR3 DNA reads TGTGCTAGTGGTTTGGTACTGGGCCATCAGCCCCAGCATTTT. The variable domain in full, completed from reference TRBV12-5 and TRBJ1-5, reads DARVTQTPRHKVTEMGQEVTMRCQPILGHNTVFWYRQTMMQGLELLAYFRNRAPLDDSGMPKDRFSAEMPDATLATLKIQPSEPRDSAVYFCASGLVLGHQPQHFGDGTRLSIL.

The J gene is TRBJ1-2, the V gene TRBV6-5; D gene uncertain. CDR1 is MNHEY, CDR2 SVGAGI, per germline. V lost 6 bases, J lost 6 bases, and 11 bases lay in between. This CDR3 comprises 12 residues. The CDR3 DNA reads TGTGCCAGCAGCCGGGGAGTGGATGGCTACACCTTC. Its protein is CASSRGVDGYTF.

The V and J genes are TRBV27 and TRBJ2-7, with 8 bases lining up with TRBD1. Per germline, CDR1 MNHEY and CDR2 SMNVEV (reference sequence). The CDR3 is 16 residues long. With V trimmed by 8 bases and J by 1 base, 13 bases remained unmatched. CDR3 sequence (DNA): TGTGCCAGCCCTCTACCGATCCGGGACAGGTCCTACGAGCAGTACGTC. Translated: CASPLPIRDRSYEQYV.

This chain connects TRBV7-2 to TRBJ2-3, with 9 bases fitting TRBD2. Per the germline V gene, CDR1 is SGHTA and CDR2 is FQGNSA. The CDR3 has 20 residues. Unmatched junction bases numbered 13, after V lost 0 bases and J lost 0 bases. The CDR3 reads CASSLAQPTSGGGSTDTQYF. For the CDR3, the DNA is TGTGCCAGCAGCTTAGCCCAACCGACTAGCGGAGGGGGTAGCACAGATACGCAGTATTTT.

This rearrangement joins TRBV13 to TRBJ2-3; D may be TRBD1 (6 bases). The V gene lost 3 bases and the J gene lost 0 bases, with 16 bases spanning the gap. This CDR3 is 17 amino acids long. Germline V gene sequence: CDR1 PRHDT, CDR2 FYEKMQ (reference sequence). The CDR3 loop reads CASSFVQGPFSTDTQYF. CDR3 DNA: TGTGCCAGCAGCTTTGTACAGGGTCCCTTTAGCACAGATACGCAGTATTTT.

The chain combines TRBV5-4 with TRBJ2-5, with TRBD2 identical over 16 bases. This CDR3 is 17 amino acids long. Trimming cost V 2 bases and J 5 bases; bases outside gene matches: 6. Germline V gene lookup returns CDR1 SGHNT and CDR2 YYREEE (reference sequence). The chain's CDR3 is CASSFGTSGREGETQYF. CDR3 sequence (DNA): TGTGCCAGCAGCTTCGGGACTAGCGGGAGGGAAGGGGAGACCCAGTACTTC.

The chain carries TRBV3-1 (or the pseudogene TRBV3-2) and TRBJ2-2, with D maybe TRBD2 (5 bases). The CDR3 spans 17 residues. V was trimmed by 5 bases and J by 0 bases, leaving 16 bases between them. Germline lookup yields CDR1 LGHDT and CDR2 YNNKEL (reference sequence). In DNA, the CDR3 is TGTGCCAGCAGCATCACTCGGGAAGACGCGAACACCGGGGAGCTGTTTTTT. Residues: CASSITREDANTGELFF.

V and J are TRBV29-1 and TRBJ2-5, with D possibly TRBD1 on 6 matching bases. Looked up from germline, CDR1 is SQVTM and CDR2 is ANQGSEA. The CDR3 runs to 12 residues. The V end was cut by 7 bases, the J end by 5 bases, with 14 bases between. The CDR3 bases are TGCAGCGCCGAACAGGGTGGGGAGACCCAGTACTTC. Protein: CSAEQGGETQYF.

The chain is built from TRBV19 and TRBJ1-2; 7 nucleotides match TRBD1. The germline CDR1 and CDR2 sequences are LNHDA and SQIVND (reference sequence). Trimming at V came to 5 bases and at J to 7 bases, leaving 4 bases not matched to a gene. This CDR3 has 12 amino acids. This chain's CDR3 is CASSEGARGYTF. The DNA of the CDR3 is TGTGCCAGTAGTGAGGGGGCTCGTGGCTACACCTTC. Together with reference TRBV19 and TRBJ1-2, the CDR3 gives the full variable domain: DGGITQSPKYLFRKEGQNVTLSCEQNLNHDAMYWYRQDPGQGLRLIYYSQIVNDFQKGDIAEGYSVSREKKESFPLTVTSAQKNPTAFYLCASSEGARGYTFGSGTRLTVV.